The 22 T cell receptor beta chains given below trace back to one sample, sequenced in a study of T cell changes during pregnancy in multiple sclerosis. Repertoires were generated with immunoSEQ multiplex PCR, while TCRdb's copy carries only in-frame clones and drops some. The sample records tens of thousands of clones, 92% being singletons. The sample here was CD4+ T cells from peripheral blood mononuclear cells, taken in the second trimester of pregnancy. Receptors originate from a female donor with multiple sclerosis, enrolled in a pregnancy study.

CDR3 loop: CASSLSGSNEQYF. CDR3 nucleotide sequence: TGTGCCAGCAGTCTTAGCGGGAGCAACGAGCAGTACTTC. The chain carries TRBV5-4 and TRBJ2-7, with TRBD2 identical over 9 bases. With V trimmed by 5 bases and J by 5 bases, 5 bases remained unmatched. The CDR3 is made up of 13 amino acids. Germline V CDR1 and CDR2: SGHNT, YYREEE (reference sequence). Full variable domain (missing parts from reference TRBV5-4 and TRBJ2-7): ETGVTQSPTHLIKTRGQQVTLRCSSQSGHNTVSWYQQALGQGPQFIFQYYREEENGRGNFPPRFSGLQFPNYSSELNVNALELDDSALYLCASSLSGSNEQYFGPGTRLTVT.

The J gene is TRBJ2-5, the V gene TRBV27; D ambiguous. This CDR3 region has 13 residues. Germline CDR1 MNHEY, CDR2 SMNVEV (reference sequence). Deletions cut 5 bases from V and 4 bases from J, with 11 bases between. The CDR3 DNA is TGTGCCAGCAGTGGTGGCATCTCAGAGACCCAGTACTTC. Its protein is CASSGGISETQYF.

This clone showed up just once. V usage is TRBV28 and J usage is TRBJ2-7, with 8 bases matching TRBD2. This CDR3 spans 17 amino acids. V gave up 4 bases and J gave up 4 bases; unmatched junction bases: 15. Germline loops: CDR1 MDHEN, CDR2 SYDVKM. In DNA, the CDR3 is TGTGCCAGCAGTTCTCTCGGCAGCGGGAGTTTTGTTTACGAGCAGTACTTC. Translating it yields CASSSLGSGSFVYEQYF.

The genes are TRBV6-5 and TRBJ2-5; 11 positions agree with TRBD1. The tail of the sequence fits TRBJ2-7 better, so the J call may be wrong. This CDR3 is 14 amino acids long. The germline CDR1 and CDR2 sequences are MNHEY and SVGAGI. This chain's CDR3 is CASSYGTGGYEQYF. In DNA, the CDR3 is TGTGCCAGCAGTTACGGGACAGGGGGCTACGAGCAGTACTTC.

The chain couples TRBV7-2 to TRBJ1-2; D is undetermined. Trimming removed 4 bases at V and 2 bases at J, with 20 bases between. Germline V lookup: CDR1 SGHTA, CDR2 FQGNSA. The CDR3 has 17 amino acids. This CDR3 is CASSSEEAIFSNYGYTF. CDR3 DNA sequence: TGTGCCAGCAGCTCCGAGGAGGCGATCTTTTCCAACTATGGCTACACCTTC.

This rearrangement joins TRBV25-1 to TRBJ1-4; TRBD1 matches 7 bases. The ends lost 5 bases at V and 4 bases at J; junction bases unmatched: 10. This CDR3 region has 16 residues. Germline V gene lookup returns CDR1 MGHDK and CDR2 SYGVNS. CDR3 in DNA: TGTGCCAGCAGTTTACCGAGGGGGCGGGGTAATGAAAAACTGTTTTTT. Translating gives CASSLPRGRGNEKLFF.

The chain employs TRBV10-2 and TRBJ2-2; 8 nucleotides agree with TRBD1. Germline CDR1 and CDR2: WSHSY and SAAADI. Germline trimming cut 3 bases from V and 4 bases from J; bases unmatched to any gene: 4. CDR3 length equals 15 residues. The CDR3 spells CASSDRGTGTGELFF. DNA of the CDR3: TGCGCCAGCAGTGACAGGGGGACAGGCACCGGGGAGCTGTTTTTT.

The chain employs TRBV5-1 and TRBJ2-1; TRBD2 matches 9 bases. Germline V lookup: CDR1 SGHRS, CDR2 YFSETQ. The CDR3 has 17 residues. The V gene end was trimmed by 4 bases and the J gene end by 5 bases; junction bases not matched to a gene: 13. The CDR3 sequence is CASSVSSGSEIHNEQFF. For the CDR3, the DNA is TGCGCCAGCAGCGTAAGTAGCGGGAGTGAAATCCACAATGAGCAGTTCTTC.

V and J are TRBV27 and TRBJ2-3; 15 positions match TRBD2. There are 20 residues in the CDR3. Germline CDR1 MNHEY, CDR2 SMNVEV (reference sequence). V was clipped by 3 bases and J by 1 base; unmatched bases: 11. The CDR3 reads CASSLPSGTSGRYGTDTQYF. The CDR3 DNA follows: TGTGCCAGCAGTTTGCCCTCTGGGACTAGCGGGAGGTATGGCACAGATACGCAGTATTTT.

This chain connects TRBV5-4 to TRBJ2-5; TRBD1 matches at 9 bases. The germline gives CDR1 SGHNT, CDR2 YYREEE (reference sequence). The CDR3 has 14 amino acids. With V trimmed by 2 bases and J by 4 bases, 3 bases remained unmatched. The CDR3 spells CASSLTGGGETQYF. CDR3 DNA: TGTGCCAGCAGCTTAACAGGGGGCGGAGAGACCCAGTACTTC.

The chain joins TRBV14 to TRBJ2-1, with 7 bases lining up with TRBD2. Trimming at V came to 5 bases and at J to 8 bases, leaving 12 bases not matched to a gene. This CDR3 contains 15 residues. Germline assignment: CDR1 SGHDN and CDR2 FVKESK. This CDR3 is CASSSGTTAIHEQFF. The CDR3 bases are TGTGCCAGCAGCTCCGGGACTACTGCCATCCATGAGCAGTTCTTC.

The CDR3 DNA sequence: TGTGCCAGCAGCCAGACAGGGATCTCCTACGAGCAGTACTTC. Translation gives CASSQTGISYEQYF. This rearrangement joins TRBV5-6 to TRBJ2-7; the match to TRBD1 covers 7 bases. The CDR3 has 14 amino acids. J lost 0 bases, V lost 4 bases, and 4 bases had no gene match. CDR1 SGHDT and CDR2 YYEEEE come from the germline V gene.

In its sample, this clone was seen once. This chain connects TRBV20-1 to TRBJ2-7, with TRBD2 identical over 7 bases. Germline CDR1 and CDR2: DFQATT and SNEGSKA (reference sequence). J lost 8 bases, V lost 3 bases, and 1 base had no gene match. CDR3 length equals 10 residues. CDR3 loop: CSARGGKQYF. In DNA form, the CDR3 reads TGCAGTGCTAGGGGGGGGAAGCAGTACTTC.

Only one count was recorded for this clone. This sequence joins TRBV11-2 and TRBJ2-3, with D maybe TRBD2 (6 bases). Germline CDR1 reads SGHAT; CDR2 reads FQNNGV. V lost 5 bases and J lost 0, with 18 bases in between. The CDR3 is 17 residues long. The CDR3 loop reads CASSPTFPGTSTDTQYF. In DNA, the CDR3 is TGTGCCAGCAGCCCAACCTTCCCCGGGACTAGCACAGATACGCAGTATTTT.

The chain has TRBV19 and TRBJ2-5, with TRBD1 as a possible D gene (5 bases). The germline V gene encodes CDR1 LNHDA and CDR2 SQIVND (reference sequence). The CDR3 has 13 amino acids. V was cut by 3 bases and J by 7 bases, with 12 bases left in between. The DNA for the CDR3 is TGTGCCAGTAGTATTCCTGGGGCCCGGACCCAGTACTTC. Translation: CASSIPGARTQYF. The complete variable domain, with remaining parts taken from reference TRBV19 and TRBJ2-5, reads DGGITQSPKYLFRKEGQNVTLSCEQNLNHDAMYWYRQDPGQGLRLIYYSQIVNDFQKGDIAEGYSVSREKKESFPLTVTSAQKNPTAFYLCASSIPGARTQYFGPGTRLLVL.

V usage is TRBV19 and J usage is TRBJ2-1, with 7 nucleotides matching TRBD1. V was pared by 6 bases and J by 4 bases, with 9 bases of the junction left unmatched. The CDR3 extends over 15 amino acids. Germline V CDR1 and CDR2: LNHDA, SQIVND (reference sequence). CDR3: CASRGTGAEYNEQFF. The DNA for the CDR3 is TGTGCCAGTAGAGGCACAGGGGCGGAGTACAATGAGCAGTTCTTC.

The J gene is TRBJ2-7, the V gene TRBV10-2; 8 bases are shared with TRBD2. Looked up from germline, CDR1 is WSHSY and CDR2 is SAAADI. V trimming: 4 bases; J trimming: 6 bases; junction bases outside the gene matches: 8. The CDR3 covers 14 residues. The CDR3 bases are TGCGCCAGCAGTGTCGGGGGGGGTGCCCGCGAGCAGTACTTC. Its protein is CASSVGGGAREQYF.

The rearrangement joins TRBV9 to TRBJ2-7; 9 bases are shared with TRBD1. This CDR3 comprises 15 residues. The germline V gene has CDR1 SGDLS and CDR2 YYNGEE. J gave up 2 bases and V 4 bases, and 7 bases lay outside the gene matches. This CDR3 is CASSPETGGPYEQYF. The DNA of the CDR3 is TGTGCCAGCAGCCCAGAGACAGGGGGTCCCTACGAGCAGTACTTC.

This rearrangement joins TRBV7-6 to TRBJ1-1; D is possibly TRBD1 (5 bases). V dropped 0 bases and J dropped 4 bases, with 12 bases sitting between them. Per the germline V gene, CDR1 is SGHVS and CDR2 is FNYEAQ. The CDR3 contains 15 residues. CDR3 sequence: CASSLAGRAGTEAFF. CDR3 bases: TGTGCCAGCAGCTTAGCGGGCAGGGCAGGCACTGAAGCTTTCTTT.

This clone was recorded only once. The rearrangement joins TRBV19 to TRBJ1-1, with D uncertain. Germline assignment: CDR1 LNHDA and CDR2 SQIVND (reference sequence). V was cut by 0 bases and J by 3 bases, with 8 bases left in between. This CDR3 region has 14 residues. The CDR3 loop is CASSIDWGDTEAFF. As DNA, the CDR3 is TGTGCCAGTAGTATAGATTGGGGAGACACTGAAGCTTTCTTT.

In regard to this clone: The sample has other DNA sequences that encode this CDR3 too. The rearrangement uses TRBV7-3 and TRBJ2-1; D is ambiguous. CDR1 and CDR2 (germline): SGHTA, FQGTGA. Trimming left V 0 bases short and J 4 bases short, with 4 bases between. The CDR3 sequence is 13 residues long. The CDR3 protein is CASSLTPYNEQFF. The CDR3 coding sequence is TGTGCCAGCAGCTTAACTCCATACAATGAGCAGTTCTTC.

The gene calls are TRBV9 and TRBJ1-1; TRBD1 agrees at 9 bases. CDR1 SGDLS and CDR2 YYNGEE come from the germline V gene. The V and J ends lost 5 bases and 5 bases, in that order; junction bases with no gene match: 7. The CDR3 spans 14 residues. As DNA, the CDR3 is TGTGCCAGCAGTCCGACAGGGGGAGGGACTGAAGCTTTCTTT. Translating gives CASSPTGGGTEAFF.